What follows are 11 T cell receptor beta chains derived from one specimen sequenced in a study of PD-1 blockade in classical Hodgkin lymphoma. All patients relapsed after autologous stem cell transplantation, and brentuximab vedotin exposure varied. This table comes from immunoSEQ multiplex PCR, and its TCRdb copy is limited to in-frame clones, with some not included. This sample has about 50,000 clones, with roughly 73% found just once. Sequencing used peripheral blood mononuclear cells (PBMCs), obtained before the second cycle of nivolumab. The receptors come from a human donor with classical Hodgkin lymphoma.

The chain links TRBV27 to TRBJ2-2; 12 bases fit TRBD2. V lost 5 bases and J lost 3; bases outside the gene matches: 7. CDR3 length: 17 residues. The germline V gene encodes CDR1 MNHEY and CDR2 SMNVEV (reference sequence). The CDR3 spells CASSPRTSGIYTGELFF. The CDR3 nucleotides read TGTGCCAGCAGTCCGAGGACTAGCGGGATTTACACCGGGGAGCTGTTTTTT.

The chain combines TRBV4-1 with TRBJ2-7; D gene unclear. The CDR3 contains 13 residues. The germline V and J ends were trimmed by 3 bases and 3 bases, with 9 bases remaining between them. Per germline, CDR1 MGHRA and CDR2 YSYEKL. The CDR3 DNA follows: TGCGCCAGCAGCCAGGCCGAAAACTACGAGCAGTACTTC. Protein product: CASSQAENYEQYF.

The J gene is TRBJ1-5, the V gene TRBV9, with 7 bases lining up with TRBD1. In germline, CDR1 is SGDLS, CDR2 YYNGEE. The CDR3 has 15 residues. V lost 3 bases, J lost 6 bases, and 9 bases stayed unmatched. The CDR3 bases are TGTGCCAGCAGCGCTCAGGGGGGGGGAAGTCAGCCCCAGCATTTT. Amino acids: CASSAQGGGSQPQHF.

The gene calls are TRBV18 and TRBJ1-5; perhaps TRBD1 as D (5 bases). CDR3 length equals 18 residues. V dropped 6 bases and J dropped 0 bases, with 21 bases sitting between them. CDR1 is KGHSH and CDR2 is LQKENI in the germline V gene. The CDR3 region has the DNA TGTGCCAGCTCCCTCAGAGGGGATCTCAGAAATAGCAATCAGCCCCAGCATTTT. Translation: CASSLRGDLRNSNQPQHF. The full variable domain, rest sourced from reference TRBV18 and TRBJ1-5, is NAGVMQNPRHLVRRRGQEARLRCSPMKGHSHVYWYRQLPEEGLKFMVYLQKENIIDESGMPKERFSAEFPKEGPSILRIQQVVRGDSAAYFCASSLRGDLRNSNQPQHFGDGTRLSIL.

This sequence joins TRBV7-2 and TRBJ1-2; D unclear. The V end lost 6 bases, the J end lost 10 bases, and 15 bases lay between the germline ends. CDR3 size: 12 residues. The germline V gene has CDR1 SGHTA and CDR2 FQGNSA. CDR3 sequence reads: CASRKPGLLYTF. The CDR3 bases are TGTGCCAGCAGAAAGCCGGGATTGCTCTACACCTTC.

The chain carries TRBV19 and TRBJ1-1; 9 bases align to TRBD1. V lost 5 bases and J lost 0; bases outside the gene matches: 13. Germline CDR1 and CDR2: LNHDA and SQIVND (reference sequence). The CDR3 is 18 amino acids. The CDR3 reads CASSPRGQGTFMNTEAFF. Written as DNA, the CDR3 is TGTGCCAGTAGTCCCCGAGGACAGGGGACGTTCATGAACACTGAAGCTTTCTTT.

This clone was detected a few times. The genes are TRBV30 and TRBJ1-2; D not certain. Germline CDR1 and CDR2: GTSNPN and SVGIG (reference sequence). The CDR3 has 12 amino acids. V lost 0 bases, J lost 8 bases, and 10 bases lay in between. CDR3 in amino acids: CAWSVRVEGYTF. As DNA, the CDR3 is TGTGCCTGGAGTGTACGCGTAGAAGGCTACACCTTC.

V is TRBV18 and J is TRBJ2-3; TRBD2 might be the D (6 bases). The CDR3 runs to 13 residues. V lost 1 base to trimming and J lost 6 bases, with 8 bases between them. CDR1 is KGHSH and CDR2 is LQKENI in the germline V gene. CDR3 amino acids: CASSPLAADTQYF. In nucleotides, the CDR3 is TGTGCCAGCTCACCACTAGCGGCGGATACGCAGTATTTT.

This chain joins TRBV4-2 and TRBJ1-2; 7 nucleotides agree with TRBD1. This CDR3 comprises 15 residues. V lost 0 bases, J lost 4 bases, and 5 bases stayed unmatched. Germline CDR1 LGHNA, CDR2 YNFKEQ. CDR3 protein: CASSQDGTATYGYTF. As DNA, the CDR3 is TGTGCCAGCAGCCAAGACGGGACAGCTACCTATGGCTACACCTTC.

A remark on this clone: Within the sample, other DNA sequences also encode this same CDR3. This chain connects TRBV6-6 to TRBJ1-4; no firm D call. The germline V and J ends were trimmed by 2 bases and 8 bases, with 9 bases remaining between them. The CDR3 is 13 amino acids. The germline V gene has CDR1 MNHNY and CDR2 SVGAGI (reference sequence). The CDR3 region is CASSYPGPEKLFF. As DNA, the CDR3 is TGTGCCAGCAGTTACCCTGGCCCAGAAAAACTGTTTTTT.

CDR3 residues: CASADRGNQPQHF. DNA for the CDR3: TGTGCCAGTGCGGACAGGGGGAACCAGCCCCAGCATTTT. This chain joins TRBV19 and TRBJ1-5; the match to TRBD1 covers 10 bases. Germline V CDR1 and CDR2: LNHDA, SQIVND (reference sequence). The CDR3 spans 13 residues. J lost 7 bases, V lost 8 bases, and 5 bases had no gene match.